Described below is a single TCR beta chain sequence and its context. Its antigen is still unknown. It has no much larger one-base neighbor in the sample; base qualities were not kept. The germline V gene encodes CDR1 SGHVS and CDR2 FQNEAQ. From cysteine to phenylalanine, the CDR3 is 15 amino acids long. The kept DNA is CDR3 alone, 45 bases in frame from the first base. The trim is 2 bases for V and 0 bases for J, with a gap of 10 bases between the germline ends. The sample's time point label, in plain terms: after dendritic cell vaccination, including at tumor progression/relapse. Patients were selected on the basis of adequate residual fresh-frozen tumor tissue and more than two years of available survival data. None of the glioblastoma patients carried an isocitrate dehydrogenase mutation, although molecular status otherwise varied. PBMC were collected before vaccination, two weeks after the third vaccination, and at tumor progression if tumor progression occurred. The Qiagen DNeasy Blood extraction Kit was used for extraction of genomic DNA.

This sample is part of a study of glioma-infiltrating T cells after dendritic cell vaccination (dated by TCRdb to 2016 to 2018). Looking at the study overall: A cohort of about 15 glioblastoma patients from Phase I and II dendritic cell vaccination trials was included, of whom 9 were newly diagnosed and 6 had recurrent disease. Between about 2003 and 2012, patients were given autologous tumor lysate-pulsed dendritic cell vaccination. The vaccine consisted of monocyte-derived dendritic cells cultured seven days with IL-4 and GM-CSF, then pulsed overnight with autologous tumor lysate. Each patient was given three intradermal dendritic cell vaccine injections, spaced two weeks apart, in the arm below the axilla. In glioblastoma patients vaccinated with dendritic cells, deep sequencing of TCR beta CDR3 regions served to measure tumor-infiltrating lymphocyte content and to compare repertoires between tumor and blood. TCR sequencing metrics, including TIL content and tumor-blood repertoire overlap, were correlated with survival after dendritic cell vaccination. Study-level results and caveats: The cohort was small and heterogeneous, few patients had complete blood and tumor sets, and even fewer had initial-recurrent tumor pairs. The three-group TCR overlap response model was characterized as speculative, and prospective validation of the model was stated to be required. No direct relationship between TCR clonality and survival was found, suggesting that a diverse polyclonal response may matter. After dendritic cell vaccination, a higher estimated pretreatment TIL content predicted longer time to progression and longer overall survival.

Using the immunoSEQ assay, TCRB CDR3 regions were amplified from 1.5 to 2 micrograms of genomic DNA, or from all available DNA when less than that was on hand. The multiplex PCR employed 60 forward primers targeting TCR V beta segments and 13 reverse primers targeting J beta segments. Synthetic control templates were spiked into each sample at limiting dilution to estimate reads per starting template. Sequencing produced 87 bp reads on the Illumina HiSeq System. The paper's processing steps were these. PCR and sequencing errors were removed by a nearest neighbor algorithm that merged closely related sequences. TCR overlap was defined as the percentage of unique tumor TCR beta sequences that were also found in the peripheral blood of the same patient. TCRdb took over this immuneACCESS table, retaining in-frame rearrangements with V and J assigned. Such tables are incomplete; in checked studies, under half of the missing clones stem from an unresolved V gene, and the remainder is unexplained. The V and J calls and clone size come from that table; D and trimming were worked out from the DNA. The sample table holds approximately 91,000 clones, of which 80% to 90% were seen once. The ten top clones hold approximately 2% of the sample.

The TCR sequence derives from a human donor with glioblastoma. The chain is made from TRBV7-8 and TRBJ1-1; the D gene identity is not certain. The sample was blood, taken after dendritic cell vaccination. The nucleotide sequence is given as TGTGCCAGCAGCTTATTGAACTTCATGAACACTGAAGCTTTCTTT. Translated, this is CASSLLNFMNTEAFF.